This T cell receptor (beta chain) was identified during a study of PD-1 blockade in classical Hodgkin lymphoma. Findings of the study overall: At baseline, newly diagnosed patients reportedly showed less TCR diversity than healthy donors. Patients who initiated nivolumab within 1 year of ASCT were excluded.

Some clones are missing from TCRdb's copy, which holds only in-frame ones; the method was immunoSEQ multiplex PCR. The table shows about 22,000 clones, with about 72% occurring only once. The table lists this clone with a count of one. The target antigen is unknown. Regarding time point: cycle 4 day 1 (C4D1), after around six weeks of nivolumab. Each patient's relapse followed autologous stem cell transplantation, and brentuximab vedotin exposure varied. It was by magnetic negative selection that CD4+ T cells were purified from thawed PBMCs. Germline-derived CDR1 and CDR2 are WSHSY and SAAADI. The CDR3 loop spans 17 amino acids. V lost 3 bases and J lost 2, with 20 bases in between.

The receptor comes from a human donor with classical Hodgkin lymphoma. The rearrangement uses TRBV10-2 and TRBJ2-7; weak D call: TRBD1 (6 bases). Material: CD4+ T cells from blood, obtained before the fourth cycle of nivolumab. CDR3: CASSDFPPGHTTYEQYF. CDR3 in DNA: TGCGCCAGCAGTGACTTCCCGCCGGGACATACCACCTACGAGCAGTACTTC.